The present entry profiles one T cell receptor (beta chain) with its context. The data stem from a study of response to subunit inactivated influenza vaccine. TCRdb passed the RT-PCR reads through MiXCR, listing each CDR3 protein once. The sample records about 580,000 distinct CDR3 sequences, 14% being singletons. CDR1 SGHDT and CDR2 YYEEEE come from the germline V gene. This CDR3 spans 15 amino acids. Losses at the gene ends were 0 bases for V and 4 bases for J; bases not matched to a gene: 4. The chain couples TRBV5-6 to TRBJ2-5; 9 bases line up with TRBD2. The specimen was PBMCs from blood, collected about 13 days after vaccination. This TCR was recovered from a man aged 45-65 years who received an inactivated influenza vaccine. CDR3 nucleotides: TGTGCCAGCAGCTTGGATGGCGGGGGGGGAGAGACCCAGTACTTC. Protein sequence: CASSLDGGGGETQYF. The variable domain in full, completed from reference TRBV5-6 and TRBJ2-5, reads DAGVTQSPTHLIKTRGQQVTLRCSPKSGHDTVSWYQQALGQGPQFIFQYYEEEERQRGNFPDRFSGHQFPNYSSELNVNALLLGDSALYLCASSLDGGGGETQYFGPGTRLLVL.